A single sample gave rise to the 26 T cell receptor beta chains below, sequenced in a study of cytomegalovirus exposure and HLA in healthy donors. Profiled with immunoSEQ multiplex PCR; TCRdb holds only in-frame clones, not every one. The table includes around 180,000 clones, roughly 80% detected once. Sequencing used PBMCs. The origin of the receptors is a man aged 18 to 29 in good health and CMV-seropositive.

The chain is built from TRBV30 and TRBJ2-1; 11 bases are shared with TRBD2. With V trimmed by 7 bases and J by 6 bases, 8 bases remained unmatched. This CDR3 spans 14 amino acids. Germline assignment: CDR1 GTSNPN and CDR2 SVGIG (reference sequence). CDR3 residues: CAFSGTSGTNEQFF. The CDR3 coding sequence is TGTGCCTTTTCCGGGACTAGCGGTACCAATGAGCAGTTCTTC.

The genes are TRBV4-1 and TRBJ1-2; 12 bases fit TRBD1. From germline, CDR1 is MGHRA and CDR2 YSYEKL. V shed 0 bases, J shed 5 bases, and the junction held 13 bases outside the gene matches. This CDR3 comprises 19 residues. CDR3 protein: CASSQDPKGQGASGYGYTF. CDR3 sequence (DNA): TGCGCCAGCAGCCAAGATCCGAAGGGACAGGGGGCCTCCGGGTATGGCTACACCTTC.

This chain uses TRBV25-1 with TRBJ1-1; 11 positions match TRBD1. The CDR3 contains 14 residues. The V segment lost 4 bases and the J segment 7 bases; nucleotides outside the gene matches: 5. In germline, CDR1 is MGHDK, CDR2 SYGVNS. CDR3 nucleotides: TGTGCCAGCAGTGCTGGGACAGGGGGGTTTGAAGCTTTCTTT. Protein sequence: CASSAGTGGFEAFF.

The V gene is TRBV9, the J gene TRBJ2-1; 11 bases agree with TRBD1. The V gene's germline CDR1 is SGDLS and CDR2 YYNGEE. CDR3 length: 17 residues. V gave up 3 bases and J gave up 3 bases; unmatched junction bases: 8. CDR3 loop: CASSAGTGGSVYNEQFF. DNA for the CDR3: TGTGCCAGCAGCGCCGGGACAGGGGGTTCTGTCTACAATGAGCAGTTCTTC.

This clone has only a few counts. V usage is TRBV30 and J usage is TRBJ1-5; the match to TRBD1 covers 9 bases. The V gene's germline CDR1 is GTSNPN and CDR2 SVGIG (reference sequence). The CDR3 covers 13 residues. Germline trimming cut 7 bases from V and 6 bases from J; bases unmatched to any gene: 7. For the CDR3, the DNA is TGTGCCTACGGACAGGGGAGTGCTCAGCCCCAGCATTTT. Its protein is CAYGQGSAQPQHF.

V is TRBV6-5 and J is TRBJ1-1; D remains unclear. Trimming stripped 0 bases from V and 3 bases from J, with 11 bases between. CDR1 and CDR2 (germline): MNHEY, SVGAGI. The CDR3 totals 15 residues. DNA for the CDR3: TGTGCCAGCAGTTACTCGAGCGGGGTCTACACTGAAGCTTTCTTT. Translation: CASSYSSGVYTEAFF.

CDR3 loop: CASSAQTSRDGEQFF. In DNA form, the CDR3 reads TGTGCCAGCAGCGCCCAGACTAGTAGGGATGGGGAGCAGTTCTTC. V usage is TRBV7-6 and J usage is TRBJ2-1; the D gene is possibly TRBD2 (6 bases). CDR1 is SGHVS, CDR2 FNYEAQ, per germline. The CDR3 is 15 residues long. V gave up 5 bases and J gave up 10 bases, with 21 bases separating them.

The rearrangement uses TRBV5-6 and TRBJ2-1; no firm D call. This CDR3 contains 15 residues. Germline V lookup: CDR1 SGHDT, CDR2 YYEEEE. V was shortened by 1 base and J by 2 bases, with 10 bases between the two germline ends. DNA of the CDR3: TGTGCCAGCAGCTTGCCACTCTCCCCCTACAATGAGCAGTTCTTC. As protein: CASSLPLSPYNEQFF.

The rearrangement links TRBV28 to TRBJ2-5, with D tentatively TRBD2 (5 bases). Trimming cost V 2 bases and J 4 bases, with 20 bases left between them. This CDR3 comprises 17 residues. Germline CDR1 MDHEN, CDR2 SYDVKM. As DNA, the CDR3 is TGTGCCAGCAGTTTACAATCCCCTAGCTTAAGTCGAGAGACCCAGTACTTC. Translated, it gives CASSLQSPSLSRETQYF.

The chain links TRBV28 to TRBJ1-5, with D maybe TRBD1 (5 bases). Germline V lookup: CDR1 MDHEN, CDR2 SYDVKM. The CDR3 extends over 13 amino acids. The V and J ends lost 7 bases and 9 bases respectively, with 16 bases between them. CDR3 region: CASKPGGPPPQHF. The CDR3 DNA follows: TGTGCCAGCAAACCCGGGGGTCCCCCGCCCCAGCATTTT. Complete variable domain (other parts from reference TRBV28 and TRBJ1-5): DVKVTQSSRYLVKRTGEKVFLECVQDMDHENMFWYRQDPGLGLRLIYFSYDVKMKEKGDIPEGYSVSREKKERFSLILESASTNQTSMYLCASKPGGPPPQHFGDGTRLSIL.

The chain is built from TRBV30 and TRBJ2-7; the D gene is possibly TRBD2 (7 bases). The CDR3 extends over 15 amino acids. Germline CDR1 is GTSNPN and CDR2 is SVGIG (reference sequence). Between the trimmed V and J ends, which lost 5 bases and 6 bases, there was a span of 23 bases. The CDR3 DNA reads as TGTGCCTGGCGGGGGGTGCAGGGGAACGGCCTCGAGCAGTACTTC. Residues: CAWRGVQGNGLEQYF.

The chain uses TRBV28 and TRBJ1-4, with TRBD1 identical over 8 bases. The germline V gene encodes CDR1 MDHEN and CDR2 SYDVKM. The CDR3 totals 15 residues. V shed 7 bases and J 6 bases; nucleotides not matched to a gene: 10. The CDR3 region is CASNRGQGRDEKLFF. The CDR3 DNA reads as TGTGCCAGCAACCGAGGACAGGGTCGGGATGAAAAACTGTTTTTT.

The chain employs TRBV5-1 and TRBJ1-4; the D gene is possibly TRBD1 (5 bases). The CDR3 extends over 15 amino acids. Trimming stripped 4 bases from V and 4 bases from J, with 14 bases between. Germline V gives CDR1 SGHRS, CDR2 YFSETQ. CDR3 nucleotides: TGCGCCAGCAGCCGGACGGGGGGGAGTAATGAAAAACTGTTTTTT. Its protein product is CASSRTGGSNEKLFF.

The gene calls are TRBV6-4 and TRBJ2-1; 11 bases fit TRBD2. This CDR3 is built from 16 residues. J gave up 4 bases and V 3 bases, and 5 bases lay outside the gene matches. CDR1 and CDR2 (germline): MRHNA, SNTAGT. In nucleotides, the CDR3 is TGTGCCAGCAGTGAGACCGGGACTAGCGGTTACAATGAGCAGTTCTTC. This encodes CASSETGTSGYNEQFF.

CDR3 nucleotide sequence: TGTGCCAGCAGCGTGGCGGGTCTAGCGGGGTGGTACGAGCAGTACTTC. Encoded protein: CASSVAGLAGWYEQYF. The chain has TRBV9 and TRBJ2-7; 9 bases line up with TRBD2. Germline V gene data show CDR1 as SGDLS and CDR2 as YYNGEE. The CDR3 extends over 16 amino acids. Losses at the gene ends were 2 bases for V and 4 bases for J; bases not matched to a gene: 10.

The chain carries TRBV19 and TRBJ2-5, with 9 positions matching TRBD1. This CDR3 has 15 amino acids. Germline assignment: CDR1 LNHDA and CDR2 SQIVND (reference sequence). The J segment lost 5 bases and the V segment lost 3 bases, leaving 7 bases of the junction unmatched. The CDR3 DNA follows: TGTGCCAGTAGTATCCCCGGACAGGGGACCGAGACCCAGTACTTC. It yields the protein CASSIPGQGTETQYF.

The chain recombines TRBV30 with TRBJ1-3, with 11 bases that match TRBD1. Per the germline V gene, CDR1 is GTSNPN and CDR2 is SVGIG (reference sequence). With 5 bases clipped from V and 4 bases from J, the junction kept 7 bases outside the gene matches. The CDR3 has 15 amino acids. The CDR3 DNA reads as TGTGCCTGGGGGACAGGGGGGCTGAGGGGAAACACCATATATTTT. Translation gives CAWGTGGLRGNTIYF.

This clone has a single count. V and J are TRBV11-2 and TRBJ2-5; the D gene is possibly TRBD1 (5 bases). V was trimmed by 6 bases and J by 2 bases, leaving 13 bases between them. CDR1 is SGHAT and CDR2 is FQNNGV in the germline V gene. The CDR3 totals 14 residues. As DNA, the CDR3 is TGTGCCAGCAGTCAAGAAAAGGGGCAAGAGACCCAGTACTTC. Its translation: CASSQEKGQETQYF.

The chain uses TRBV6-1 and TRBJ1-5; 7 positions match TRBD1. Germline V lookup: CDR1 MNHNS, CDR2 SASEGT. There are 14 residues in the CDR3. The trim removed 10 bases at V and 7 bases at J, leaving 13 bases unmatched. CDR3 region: CATTGEGAKQPQHF. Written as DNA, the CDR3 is TGTGCCACCACGGGAGAGGGGGCGAAACAGCCCCAGCATTTT.

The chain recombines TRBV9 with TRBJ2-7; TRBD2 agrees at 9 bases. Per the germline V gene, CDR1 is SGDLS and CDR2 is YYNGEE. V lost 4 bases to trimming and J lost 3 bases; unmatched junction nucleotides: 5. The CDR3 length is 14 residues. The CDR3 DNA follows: TGTGCCAGCAGCCCCCGACTAGCGGACTACGAGCAGTACTTC. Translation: CASSPRLADYEQYF. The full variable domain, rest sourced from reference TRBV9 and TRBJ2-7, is DSGVTQTPKHLITATGQRVTLRCSPRSGDLSVYWYQQSLDQGLQFLIQYYNGEERAKGNILERFSAQQFPDLHSELNLSSLELGDSALYFCASSPRLADYEQYFGPGTRLTVT.

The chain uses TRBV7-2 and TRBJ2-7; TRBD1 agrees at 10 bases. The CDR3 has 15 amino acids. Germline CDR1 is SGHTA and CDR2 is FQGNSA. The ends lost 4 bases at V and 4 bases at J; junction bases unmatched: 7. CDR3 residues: CASSWRGQGIYEQYF. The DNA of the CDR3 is TGTGCCAGCAGCTGGCGGGGACAGGGGATTTACGAGCAGTACTTC. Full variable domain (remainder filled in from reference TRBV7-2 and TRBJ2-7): GAGVSQSPSNKVTEKGKDVELRCDPISGHTALYWYRQSLGQGLEFLIYFQGNSAPDKSGLPSDRFSAERTGGSVSTLTIQRTQQEDSAVYLCASSWRGQGIYEQYFGPGTRLTVT.

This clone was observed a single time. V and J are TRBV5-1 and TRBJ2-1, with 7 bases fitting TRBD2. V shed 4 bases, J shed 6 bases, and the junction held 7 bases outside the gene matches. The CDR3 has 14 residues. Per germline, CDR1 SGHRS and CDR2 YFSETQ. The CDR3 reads CASSPERGINEQFF. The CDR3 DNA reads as TGCGCCAGCAGCCCGGAGCGGGGCATCAATGAGCAGTTCTTC. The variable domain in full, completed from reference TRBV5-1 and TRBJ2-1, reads KAGVTQTPRYLIKTRGQQVTLSCSPISGHRSVSWYQQTPGQGLQFLFEYFSETQRNKGNFPGRFSGRQFSNSRSEMNVSTLELGDSALYLCASSPERGINEQFFGPGTRLTVL.

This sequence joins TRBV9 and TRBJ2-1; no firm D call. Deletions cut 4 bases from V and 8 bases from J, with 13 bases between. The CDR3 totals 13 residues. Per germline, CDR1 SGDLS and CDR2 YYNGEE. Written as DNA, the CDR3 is TGTGCCAGCAGCTTGGGCCCCTGGGATGAGCAGTTCTTC. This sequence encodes CASSLGPWDEQFF.

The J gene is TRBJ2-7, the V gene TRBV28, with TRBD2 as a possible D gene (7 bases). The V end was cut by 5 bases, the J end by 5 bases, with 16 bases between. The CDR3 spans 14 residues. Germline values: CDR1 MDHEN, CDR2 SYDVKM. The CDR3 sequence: CASSPPGGRHEQYF. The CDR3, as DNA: TGTGCCAGCAGTCCTCCCGGGGGGCGTCACGAGCAGTACTTC. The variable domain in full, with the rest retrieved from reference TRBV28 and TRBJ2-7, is DVKVTQSSRYLVKRTGEKVFLECVQDMDHENMFWYRQDPGLGLRLIYFSYDVKMKEKGDIPEGYSVSREKKERFSLILESASTNQTSMYLCASSPPGGRHEQYFGPGTRLTVT.

The CDR3 spells CASSVGHPSFYEQYF. CDR3 DNA: TGTGCCAGTAGTGTGGGACACCCGTCCTTCTACGAGCAGTACTTC. The chain joins TRBV19 to TRBJ2-7, with TRBD1 as a possible D gene (6 bases). Trimming cost V 5 bases and J 3 bases, with 17 bases left between them. This CDR3 has 15 amino acids. The germline CDR1 and CDR2 sequences are LNHDA and SQIVND (reference sequence).

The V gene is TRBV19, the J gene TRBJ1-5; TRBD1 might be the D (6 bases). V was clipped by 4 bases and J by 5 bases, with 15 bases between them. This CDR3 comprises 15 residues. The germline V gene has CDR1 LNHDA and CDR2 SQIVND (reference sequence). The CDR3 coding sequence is TGTGCCAGTAGTACCAGAACAGGGAACTATCAGCCCCAGCATTTT. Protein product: CASSTRTGNYQPQHF.